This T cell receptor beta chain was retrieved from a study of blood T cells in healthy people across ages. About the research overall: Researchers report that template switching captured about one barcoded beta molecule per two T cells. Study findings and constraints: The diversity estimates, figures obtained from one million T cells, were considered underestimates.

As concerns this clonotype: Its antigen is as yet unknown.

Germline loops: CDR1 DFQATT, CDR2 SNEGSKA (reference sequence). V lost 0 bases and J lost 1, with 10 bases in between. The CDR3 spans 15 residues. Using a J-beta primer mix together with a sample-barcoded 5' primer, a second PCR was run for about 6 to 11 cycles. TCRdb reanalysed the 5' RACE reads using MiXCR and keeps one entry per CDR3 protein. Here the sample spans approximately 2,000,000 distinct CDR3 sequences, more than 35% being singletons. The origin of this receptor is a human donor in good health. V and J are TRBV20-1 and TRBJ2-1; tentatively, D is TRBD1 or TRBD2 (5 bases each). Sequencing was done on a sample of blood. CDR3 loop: CSARDLGGSYNEQFF. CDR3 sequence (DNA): TGCAGTGCTAGAGATCTTGGGGGTTCCTACAATGAGCAGTTCTTC.